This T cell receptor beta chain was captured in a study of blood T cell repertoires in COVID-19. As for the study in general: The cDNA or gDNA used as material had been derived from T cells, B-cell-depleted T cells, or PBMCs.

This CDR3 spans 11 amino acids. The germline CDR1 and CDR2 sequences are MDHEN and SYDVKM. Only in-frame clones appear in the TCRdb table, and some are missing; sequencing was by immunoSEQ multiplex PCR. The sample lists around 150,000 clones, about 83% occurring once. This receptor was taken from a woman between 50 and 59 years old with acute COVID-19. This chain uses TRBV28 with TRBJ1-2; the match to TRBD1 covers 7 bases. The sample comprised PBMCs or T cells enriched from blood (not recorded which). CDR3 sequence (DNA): TGTGCGACCACAGGGGATGCTGGCTACACCTTC. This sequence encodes CATTGDAGYTF.